The text below deals with one TCR beta chain. This sample's treatment: around 19 received Ad26.COV2.S at low or high dose, single or two shots; 5 received placebo; per-sample allocation not given. Material that was analyzed had been drawn on day 63 after the first vaccine or placebo injection. This specimen comes from a study of Ad26.COV2.S vaccination and SARS-CoV-2 variants. Germline V CDR1 and CDR2: LNHNV, YYDKDF (reference sequence). CDR3 length equals 14 residues. Between the trimmed V and J ends, which lost 3 bases and 1 base, there was a span of 9 bases. TCRdb's table, derived via immunoSEQ multiplex PCR, lists solely in-frame clones and lacks some. The repertoire includes about 480,000 clones, roughly nine tenths of them detected once, and around 13% sits in the top ten.

The specimen comprised peripheral blood, sampled in a trial of Ad26.COV2.S vaccine versus placebo. This TCR was recovered from a person aged 18-60 years who received the Ad26.COV2.S COVID-19 vaccine or a placebo. The rearrangement joins TRBV15 to TRBJ2-5; D gene ambiguous. The CDR3 sequence: CATSSDRIQETQYF. CDR3 in DNA: TGTGCCACCAGCAGTGACCGTATCCAAGAGACCCAGTACTTC.